This T cell receptor (beta chain) is from a study of T cell responses to AZD1222 COVID-19 vaccine. Study results and caveats: The peak T cell response came first, and repertoires were sampled only after it. The donors showed a predominance of white British ancestry and of females, with possible underestimation of clonal diversity.

This CDR3 is built from 15 residues. V lost 4 bases and J lost 3; bases outside the gene matches: 6. CDR1 and CDR2 from the germline V gene are KGHSH and LQKENI. Clones were read by immunoSEQ multiplex PCR, and TCRdb kept only the in-frame ones, dropping some. Of 80,000 or so clones in the sample, about 90% were seen once. Details on this clone: Its antigen is undetermined.

The TCR originated in an adult in good health. V usage is TRBV18 and J usage is TRBJ1-2; 9 positions match TRBD1. The input for sequencing was peripheral blood, taken on day 0 of MenACWY control vaccination. CDR3 nucleotide sequence: TGTGCCAGCTCACTCACAGGGGGCCTAGACTATGGCTACACCTTC. Translated, it gives CASSLTGGLDYGYTF.